The clone carrying this TCR beta chain showed up many times. No antigen is known for it. The data derive from a study of identical twins. Study-level results: Model-predicted out-of-frame TCR alpha sharing fell below observed values in monozygotic twins. Twins showed weaker excess sharing in their beta out-of-frame sequences.

Addition of a universal primer site occurred through template switching, and cDNA carried unique molecular identifiers. TCRdb called the 5' RACE reads again in MiXCR, with one record for every CDR3 protein. The table lists hundreds of thousands of distinct CDR3 sequences, 7.1% of them singletons. CDR3 length equals 13 residues. With 7 bases removed from V and 1 base from J, the gap between germline ends came to 10 bases. Germline values: CDR1 MNHNY, CDR2 SVGAGI (reference sequence). These data also formed part of another study, on yellow fever vaccine responses in identical twins. That study adds: Vaccine-induced T cell responses in twins were reportedly observed to appear partly convergent, partly personalized.

What was sequenced was PBMCs. This chain joins TRBV6-6 and TRBJ1-1; a weak D match, TRBD1 (5 bases). The receptor comes from a woman between 18 and 30 years old in good health. The DNA for the CDR3 is TGTGCCAGCACCCGGGGGTCGAACACTGAAGCTTTCTTT. Amino acid sequence: CASTRGSNTEAFF.